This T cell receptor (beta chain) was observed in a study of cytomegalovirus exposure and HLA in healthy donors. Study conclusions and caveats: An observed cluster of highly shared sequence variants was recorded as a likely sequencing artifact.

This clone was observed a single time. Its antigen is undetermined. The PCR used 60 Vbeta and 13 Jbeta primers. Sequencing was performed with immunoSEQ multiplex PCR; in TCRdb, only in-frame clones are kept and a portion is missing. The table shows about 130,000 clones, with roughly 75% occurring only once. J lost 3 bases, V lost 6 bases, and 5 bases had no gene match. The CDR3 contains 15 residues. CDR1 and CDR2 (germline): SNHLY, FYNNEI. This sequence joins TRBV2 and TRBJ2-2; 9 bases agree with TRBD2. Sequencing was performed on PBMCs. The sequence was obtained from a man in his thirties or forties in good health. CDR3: CASRAGTSHTGELFF. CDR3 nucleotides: TGTGCCAGCAGAGCCGGGACTAGCCACACCGGGGAGCTGTTTTTT.